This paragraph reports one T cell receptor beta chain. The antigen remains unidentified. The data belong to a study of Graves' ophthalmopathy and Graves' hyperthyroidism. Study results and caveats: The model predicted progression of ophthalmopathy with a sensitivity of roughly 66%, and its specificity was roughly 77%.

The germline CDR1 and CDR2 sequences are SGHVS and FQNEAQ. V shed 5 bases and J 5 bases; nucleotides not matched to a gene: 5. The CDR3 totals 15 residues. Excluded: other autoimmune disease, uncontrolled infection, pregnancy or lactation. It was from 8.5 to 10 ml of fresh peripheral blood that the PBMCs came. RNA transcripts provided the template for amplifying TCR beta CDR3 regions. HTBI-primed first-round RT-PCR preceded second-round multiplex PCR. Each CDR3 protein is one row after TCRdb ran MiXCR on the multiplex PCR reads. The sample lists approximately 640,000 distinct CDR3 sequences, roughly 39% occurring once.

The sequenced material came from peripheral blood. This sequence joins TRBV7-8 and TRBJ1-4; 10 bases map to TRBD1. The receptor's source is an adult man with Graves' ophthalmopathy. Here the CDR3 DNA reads TGTGCCAGCAGCCCGGACAGGGGGTTAAATGAAAAACTGTTTTTT. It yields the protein CASSPDRGLNEKLFF.